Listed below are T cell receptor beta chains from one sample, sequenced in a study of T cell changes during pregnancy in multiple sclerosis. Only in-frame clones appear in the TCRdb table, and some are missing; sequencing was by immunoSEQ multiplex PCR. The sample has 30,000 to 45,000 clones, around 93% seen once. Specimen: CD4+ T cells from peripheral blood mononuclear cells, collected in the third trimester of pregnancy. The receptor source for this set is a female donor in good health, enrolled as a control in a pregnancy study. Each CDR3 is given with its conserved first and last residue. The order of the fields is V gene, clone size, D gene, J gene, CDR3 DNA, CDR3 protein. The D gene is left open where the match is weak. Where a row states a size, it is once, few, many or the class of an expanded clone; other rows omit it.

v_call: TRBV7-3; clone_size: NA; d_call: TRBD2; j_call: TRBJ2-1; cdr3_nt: TGTGCCAGCAGCTTCCTAGCGGGGGGCCACAATGAGCAGTTCTTC; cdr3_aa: CASSFLAGGHNEQFF
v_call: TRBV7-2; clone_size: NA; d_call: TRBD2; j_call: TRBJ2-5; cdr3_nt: TGTGCCAGCAGCCAAACTAGCGGGGGCCCTCAGACCCAGTACTTC; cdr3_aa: CASSQTSGGPQTQYF
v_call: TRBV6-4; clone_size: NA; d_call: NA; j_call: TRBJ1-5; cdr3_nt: TGTGCCAGCAGCCAGAACAGCAATCAGCCCCAGCATTTT; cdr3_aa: CASSQNSNQPQHF
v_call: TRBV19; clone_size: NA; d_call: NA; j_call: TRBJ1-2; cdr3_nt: TGTGCCAGTATCGGATCGACAGGTGGCTACACCTTC; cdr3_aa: CASIGSTGGYTF
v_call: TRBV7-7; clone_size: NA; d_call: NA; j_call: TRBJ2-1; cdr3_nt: TGTGCTAGCAGCTTAGTGGGGGGTTCCTACAATGAGCAGTTCTTC; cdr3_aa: CASSLVGGSYNEQFF
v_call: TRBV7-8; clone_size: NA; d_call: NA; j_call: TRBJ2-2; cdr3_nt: TGTGCCAGCAGCTTAGAGTATCTGAGATCGAACACCGGGGAGCTGTTTTTT; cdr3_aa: CASSLEYLRSNTGELFF
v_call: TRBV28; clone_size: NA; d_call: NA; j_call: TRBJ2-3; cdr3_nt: TGTGCCAGCAGTTTTGGAATACAGTCTGCAGATACGCAGTATTTT; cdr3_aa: CASSFGIQSADTQYF
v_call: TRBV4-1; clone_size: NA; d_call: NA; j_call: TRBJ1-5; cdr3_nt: TGCGCCAGCAGCCAAGGTGGAATACTATCAAGCAATCAGCCCCAGCATTTT; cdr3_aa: CASSQGGILSSNQPQHF
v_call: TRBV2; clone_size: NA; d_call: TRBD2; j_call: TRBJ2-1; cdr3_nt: TGTGCCAGCAGTGGTAGCGGGCGCCAGAATGAGCAGTTCTTC; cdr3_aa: CASSGSGRQNEQFF
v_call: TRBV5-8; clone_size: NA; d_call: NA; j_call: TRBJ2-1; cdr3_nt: TGTGCCAGCAGCCGACAGTACAATGAGCAGTTCTTC; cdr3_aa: CASSRQYNEQFF
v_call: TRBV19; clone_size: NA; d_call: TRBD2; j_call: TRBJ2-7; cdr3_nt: TGTGCCAGTAGTATTCAGCAGCGGGGCTCAAACTACGAGCAGTACTTC; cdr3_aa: CASSIQQRGSNYEQYF
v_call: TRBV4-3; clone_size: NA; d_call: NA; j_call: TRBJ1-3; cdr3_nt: TGCGCCAGCAGCCTACAGGGTGATCCTGGAAACACCATATATTTT; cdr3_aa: CASSLQGDPGNTIYF
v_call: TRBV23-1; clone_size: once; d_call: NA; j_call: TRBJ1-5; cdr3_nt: TGCGCCAGCACCCCTCAGACAGGAGAGGGCAATCAGCCCCAGCATTTT; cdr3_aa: CASTPQTGEGNQPQHF
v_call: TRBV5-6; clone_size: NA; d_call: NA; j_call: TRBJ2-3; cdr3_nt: TGTGCCAGCAGCCGGGACATGCTCCCTTACACAGATACGCAGTATTTT; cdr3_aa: CASSRDMLPYTDTQYF
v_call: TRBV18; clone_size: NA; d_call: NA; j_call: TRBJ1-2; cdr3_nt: TGTGCCAGCTCACCATACAGGGTGGACTATGGCTACACCTTC; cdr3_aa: CASSPYRVDYGYTF
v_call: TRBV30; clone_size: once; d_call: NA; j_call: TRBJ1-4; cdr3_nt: TGTGCCTGGAGTCCCCGTGGGGGGTTAGGGGAAAAACTGTTTTTT; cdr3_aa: CAWSPRGGLGEKLFF
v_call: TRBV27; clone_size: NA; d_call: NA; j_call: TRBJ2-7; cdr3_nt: TGTGCCAGCAGTTCCCGACAGCCTGGTTCCTACGAGCAGTACTTC; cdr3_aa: CASSSRQPGSYEQYF
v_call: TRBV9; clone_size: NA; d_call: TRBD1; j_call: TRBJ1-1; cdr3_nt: TGTGCCAGCAGCGTATCAGGGGGGATGAACACTGAAGCTTTCTTT; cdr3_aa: CASSVSGGMNTEAFF
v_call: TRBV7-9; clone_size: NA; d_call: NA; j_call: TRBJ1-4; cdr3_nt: TGTGCCAGCAGCTCGACAGGAGATGAAAAACTGTTTTTT; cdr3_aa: CASSSTGDEKLFF
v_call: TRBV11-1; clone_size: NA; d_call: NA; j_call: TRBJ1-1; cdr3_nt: TGTGCCAGCAGCTTAGCGGTTACTCACACTGAAGCTTTCTTT; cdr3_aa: CASSLAVTHTEAFF
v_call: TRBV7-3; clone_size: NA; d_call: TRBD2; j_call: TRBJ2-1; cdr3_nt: TGTGCCAGCAGCCCCCAGGCGGGGGGGTACAATGAGCAGTTCTTC; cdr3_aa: CASSPQAGGYNEQFF
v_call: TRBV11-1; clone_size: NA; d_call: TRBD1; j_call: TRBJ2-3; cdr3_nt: TGTGCCAGCAGCTTAGTCGGGACAGGGTCCGATACGCAGTATTTT; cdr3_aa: CASSLVGTGSDTQYF
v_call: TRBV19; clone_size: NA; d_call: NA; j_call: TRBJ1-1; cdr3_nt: TGTGCCAGTAGTATTGGGACACTACACACTGAAGCTTTCTTT; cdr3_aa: CASSIGTLHTEAFF
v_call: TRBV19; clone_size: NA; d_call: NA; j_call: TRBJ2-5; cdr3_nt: TGTGCCAGTAGTATAGGGGCGGGAGAGACCCAGTACTTC; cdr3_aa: CASSIGAGETQYF
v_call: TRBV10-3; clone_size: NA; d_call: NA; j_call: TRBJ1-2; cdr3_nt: TGTGCCGCGGCTAGGGATTTTAGGGGCTATGGCTACACCTTC; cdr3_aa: CAAARDFRGYGYTF
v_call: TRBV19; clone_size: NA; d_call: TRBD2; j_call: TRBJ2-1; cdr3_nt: TGTGCCAGTAGTGACCGGGGGGGAGGTTACAATGAGCAGTTCTTC; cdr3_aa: CASSDRGGGYNEQFF
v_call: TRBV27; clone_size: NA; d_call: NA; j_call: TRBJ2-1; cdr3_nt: TGTGCCAGCAGTTTAATTTTAACGGGGAGGGGGTCAGGCGATGAGCAGTTCTTC; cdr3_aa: CASSLILTGRGSGDEQFF
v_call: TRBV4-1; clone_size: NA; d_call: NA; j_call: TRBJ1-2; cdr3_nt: TGCGCCAGCAGCCAAGATCCCGGCTATGGCTACACCTTC; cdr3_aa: CASSQDPGYGYTF
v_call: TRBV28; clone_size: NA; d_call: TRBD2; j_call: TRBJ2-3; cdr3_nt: TGTGCCAGCAGTTTGCGCGGGGGGAGCACAGATACGCAGTATTTT; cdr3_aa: CASSLRGGSTDTQYF
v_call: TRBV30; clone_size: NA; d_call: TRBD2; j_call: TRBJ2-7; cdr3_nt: TGTGCCTGGAAGGCGGCCGCGGGGGGCGAGCAGTACTTC; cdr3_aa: CAWKAAAGGEQYF
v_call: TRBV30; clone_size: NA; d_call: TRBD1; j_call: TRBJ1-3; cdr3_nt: TGTGCCTGGAGCCAGGGACAGTGGGTGAACACCATATATTTT; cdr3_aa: CAWSQGQWVNTIYF
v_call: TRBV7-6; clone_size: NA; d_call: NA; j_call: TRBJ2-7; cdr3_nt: TGTGCCAGCAGCTTAGCGGAGGCCTACGAGCAGTACTTC; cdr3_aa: CASSLAEAYEQYF
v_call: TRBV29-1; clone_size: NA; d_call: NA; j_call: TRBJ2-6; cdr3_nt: TGCAGCGTTACAGGGTGGGGGGCCAACGTCCTGACTTTC; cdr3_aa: CSVTGWGANVLTF
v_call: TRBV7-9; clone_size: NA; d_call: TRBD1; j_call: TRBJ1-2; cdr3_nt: TGTGCCAGCAGCCGACAGGGGGTGGGCGGCTACACCTTC; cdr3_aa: CASSRQGVGGYTF
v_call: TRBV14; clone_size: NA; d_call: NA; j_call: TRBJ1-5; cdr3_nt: TGTGCCAGCAGCCAAGATCGGAATCAGCCCCAGCATTTT; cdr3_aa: CASSQDRNQPQHF
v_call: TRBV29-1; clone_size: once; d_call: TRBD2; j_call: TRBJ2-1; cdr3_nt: TGCAGCGTTCGTGCGGGGGGGCCGGTTGAGCAGTTCTTC; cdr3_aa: CSVRAGGPVEQFF
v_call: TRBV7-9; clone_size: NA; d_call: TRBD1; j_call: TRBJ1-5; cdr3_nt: TGTGCCAGCAGCTTAGGGGACAGGCGTAATCAGCCCCAGCATTTT; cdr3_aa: CASSLGDRRNQPQHF
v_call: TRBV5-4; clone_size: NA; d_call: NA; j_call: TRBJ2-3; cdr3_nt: TGTGCCAGCAGCTCGACGACGGGAAATACGCAGTATTTT; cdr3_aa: CASSSTTGNTQYF
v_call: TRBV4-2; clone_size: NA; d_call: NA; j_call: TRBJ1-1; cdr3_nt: TGTGCCAGCAGCCGGGGGGGGGACACTGAAGCTTTCTTT; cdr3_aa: CASSRGGDTEAFF
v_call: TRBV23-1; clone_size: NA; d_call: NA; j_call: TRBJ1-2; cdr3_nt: TGCGCCAGCAGCCTCACGATTTCACAGGCCGCCTATGGCTACACCTTC; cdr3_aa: CASSLTISQAAYGYTF
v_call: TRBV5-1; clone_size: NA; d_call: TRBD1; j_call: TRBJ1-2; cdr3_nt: TGCGCCAGCAGCTTGGAGGGGTCAGGGGGAAGTGGCTACACCTTC; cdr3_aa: CASSLEGSGGSGYTF
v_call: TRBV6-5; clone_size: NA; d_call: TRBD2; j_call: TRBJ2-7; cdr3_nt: TGTGCCAGCACCATACCGGGGGGCTACGAGCAGTACTTC; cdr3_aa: CASTIPGGYEQYF
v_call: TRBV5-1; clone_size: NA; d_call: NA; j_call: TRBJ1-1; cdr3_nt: TGCGCCAGCAGCTTGAGGCCCCACGGGGGGAACACTGAAGCTTTCTTT; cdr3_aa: CASSLRPHGGNTEAFF
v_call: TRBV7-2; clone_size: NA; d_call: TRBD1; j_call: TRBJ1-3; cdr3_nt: TGTGCCAGCAGCTTGGGACAGGGCTCTGGAAACACCATATATTTT; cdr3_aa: CASSLGQGSGNTIYF
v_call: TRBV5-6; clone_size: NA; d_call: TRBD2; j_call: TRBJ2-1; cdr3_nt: TGTGCCAGCAGCTTCCGCGGCGGGGGTGGGAATGAGCAGTTCTTC; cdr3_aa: CASSFRGGGGNEQFF
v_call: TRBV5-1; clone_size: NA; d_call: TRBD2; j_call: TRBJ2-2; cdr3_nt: TGCGCCAGCAGCCAGGGACTAGCGGGCACCGGGGAGCTGTTTTTT; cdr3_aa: CASSQGLAGTGELFF
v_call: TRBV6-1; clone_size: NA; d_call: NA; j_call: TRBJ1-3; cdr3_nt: TGTGCCAGCAGTGAATACGGACAGCACTCTGGAAACACCATATATTTT; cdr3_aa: CASSEYGQHSGNTIYF
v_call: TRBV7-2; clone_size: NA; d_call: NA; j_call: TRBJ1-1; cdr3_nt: TGTGCCAGCAGCTCCGGGAACATGAACACTGAAGCTTTCTTT; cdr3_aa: CASSSGNMNTEAFF
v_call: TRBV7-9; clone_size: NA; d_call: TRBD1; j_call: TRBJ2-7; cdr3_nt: TGTGCCAGCAGCTTATTTGCCCCGAGGAGGGACAGGGGGCTCCACGAGCAGTACTTC; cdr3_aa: CASSLFAPRRDRGLHEQYF
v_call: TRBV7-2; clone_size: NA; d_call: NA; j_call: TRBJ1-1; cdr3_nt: TGTGCCAGCAGCCGCAGGGAGGCCACTGAAGCTTTCTTT; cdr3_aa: CASSRREATEAFF
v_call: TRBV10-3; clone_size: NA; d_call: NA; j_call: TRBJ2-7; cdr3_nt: TGTGCCATCAGTGAGACGGGGTCCTCCTACGAGCAGTACTTC; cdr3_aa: CAISETGSSYEQYF
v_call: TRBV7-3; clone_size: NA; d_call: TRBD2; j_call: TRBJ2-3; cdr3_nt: TGTGCCAGCAGCTATACGGGGGGGCTTCGAGATACGCAGTATTTT; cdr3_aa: CASSYTGGLRDTQYF
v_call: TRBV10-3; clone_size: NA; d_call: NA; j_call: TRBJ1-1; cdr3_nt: TGTGCCATCAGTGGGGGGGAGGCGGGGTCTGAAGCTTTCTTT; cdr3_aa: CAISGGEAGSEAFF
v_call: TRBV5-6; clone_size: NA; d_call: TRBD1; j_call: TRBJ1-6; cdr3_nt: TGTGCCAGCAGCTGGGGGACAGGGAATTCACCCCTCCACTTT; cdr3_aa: CASSWGTGNSPLHF
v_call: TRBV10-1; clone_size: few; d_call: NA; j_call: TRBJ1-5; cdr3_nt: TGCGCCAGCCCGATTCGGTTGGGCAATCAGCCCCAGCATTTT; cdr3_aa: CASPIRLGNQPQHF
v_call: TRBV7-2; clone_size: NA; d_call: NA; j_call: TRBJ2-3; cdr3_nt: TGTGCCAGCAGCTTAGGGACGGCGGGCCCCACAGATACGCAGTATTTT; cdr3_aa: CASSLGTAGPTDTQYF